This TCR beta chain was recorded in a study of OX40 agonist ivuxolimab in advanced cancers. Describing the broader study: Ivuxolimab was a fully human IgG2 agonistic monoclonal antibody targeting the costimulatory receptor OX40 (CD134). Intravenous ivuxolimab was administered to patients every 2 weeks at six dose levels: 0.01, 0.1, 0.3, 1.5, 3 and 10 mg/kg. Of the approximately 53 patients in dose escalation, about 20 had hepatocellular carcinoma, about 15 had melanoma, 9 had renal cell carcinoma and 9 had head and neck cancer. The dose-escalation cohort was approximately 83% male with a mean age of roughly 60 years, ranging from 23 to 79. Prior anti-PD-1, anti-PD-L1 or anti-CTLA-4 therapy was permitted, and checkpoint inhibitors had been received by roughly 40% of dose-escalation patients. Partial responses occurred in three dose-escalation patients, of whom one had hepatocellular carcinoma and two had cutaneous melanoma. The purpose of peripheral TCRbeta sequencing was to test whether ivuxolimab changed TCR sequence diversity and led to clonal T-cell expansion. The paper covers the monotherapy dose-escalation part of the phase I ivuxolimab trial, which included N ≈ 50 patients. The full study reports these points: In the 0.1-3.0 mg/kg groups, partial responders had among the lowest normalized peripheral clonal expansion, particularly in CD8+ T cells. The antigen specificity of the clonally expanded peripheral T cells was not determined. Low levels of normalized T-cell clonal expansion were also shown by some nonresponding patients. After ivuxolimab, CD8+ T cells had more expanded clones than CD4+ T cells on average. At doses of 0.1 to 3.0 mg/kg, clonal expansion of both CD4+ and CD8+ T cells in blood was seen between baseline and week 6.

This clone has more than one count but fewer than ten. It lacks a known antigen. The sample holds no much larger clone one base away, and base qualities are not on file. V is cut by 4 bases and J by 1 base, and the space between the germline ends is 7 bases. From cysteine to phenylalanine, the CDR3 is 14 amino acids long. Solely the CDR3 DNA is kept, with 42 bases framed from the first base. CDR1 and CDR2 are drawn from the germline V gene: SGHDN, FVKESK. Genomic DNA was extracted from sorted cells for sequencing of the TCRbeta CDR3 region. The immunoSEQ Assay was used to sequence the TCRbeta CDR3 regions. The clones in this table, taken by TCRdb from immuneACCESS, are in-frame only. Not every clone is retained; where verified, under half of the shortfall comes from an unresolved V gene, and the cause of the rest is unknown. In all, the sample holds 45,000 to 60,000 clones, and around 74% of those were seen once. The ten largest make up under 2% of the sample.

Patients with a history of autoimmune disease or receiving systemic immunosuppression were excluded from the trial. Peripheral blood for TCR sequencing was drawn from every dose cohort at baseline, at cycle 4 day 1 and at cycle 7 day 1. Samples were obtained from an open-label, multicenter, first-in-human phase I dose-escalation trial of ivuxolimab. Adults with locally advanced or metastatic melanoma, renal cell carcinoma, hepatocellular carcinoma or head and neck squamous cell carcinoma were enrolled in the trial. Before TCR sequencing, CD4+ T cells and CD8+ T cells were sorted from peripheral blood as separate populations.

Source: CD4+ or CD8+ T cells sorted from blood, taken in a trial of the OX40 agonist ivuxolimab. The chain is assembled from TRBV14 and TRBJ2-2; TRBD1 is a weak D gene call, 6 bases matching. The clonotype comes from an adult with an advanced solid tumor such as melanoma, head and neck, liver or kidney cancer. DNA sequence: TGTGCCAGCAGCCCGGGACAGAACACCGGGGAGCTGTTTTTT. It specifies CASSPGQNTGELFF.